A single sample is the source of the 8 T cell receptor beta chains below, sequenced in a study of control samples from healthy donors and cancer patients. The table came from immunoSEQ multiplex PCR; TCRdb's copy has only in-frame clones and leaves some out. The sample shows 150,000 to 200,000 clones, over 85% of them seen only once. Sequencing was carried out using blood. Receptors were obtained from a man aged 30-40 years in good health.

The V and J genes are TRBV6-5 and TRBJ1-4; possible D gene TRBD1, 6 bases. This CDR3 has 14 residues. V was trimmed by 5 bases and J by 6 bases, leaving 13 bases between them. Per the germline V gene, CDR1 is MNHEY and CDR2 is SVGAGI. The CDR3 bases are TGTGCCAGCAGTCGCGGGACACAACATGAAAAACTGTTTTTT. Protein product: CASSRGTQHEKLFF.

This clone was picked up one time. This chain joins TRBV3-1 (or the pseudogene TRBV3-2) and TRBJ2-3, with 10 bases lining up with TRBD2. Losses at the gene ends were 6 bases for V and 4 bases for J; bases not matched to a gene: 7. This CDR3 is 15 amino acids long. Germline V CDR1 and CDR2: LGHDT, YNNKEL (reference sequence). The CDR3: CASSPRGTSADTQYF. The CDR3, as DNA: TGTGCCAGCAGTCCCCGGGGGACTAGCGCAGATACGCAGTATTTT.

The V and J genes are TRBV18 and TRBJ1-2; possible D gene TRBD1, 6 bases. The CDR3 has 17 amino acids. The ends were cut back, 6 bases at V and 8 bases at J, with 28 bases in the middle. The germline CDR1 and CDR2 sequences are KGHSH and LQKENI. This CDR3 reads CASSPLDSTGGLGGYTF. The CDR3 nucleotides are TGTGCCAGCTCCCCGTTGGACAGTACCGGGGGACTGGGCGGCTACACCTTC.

The chain recombines TRBV18 with TRBJ1-6, with TRBD1 identical over 8 bases. The germline CDR1 and CDR2 sequences are KGHSH and LQKENI. This CDR3 is built from 15 residues. The trim removed 3 bases at V and 6 bases at J, leaving 4 bases unmatched. In nucleotides, the CDR3 is TGTGCCAGCTCACCTGACAGGGGTCTTAATTCACCCCTCCACTTT. It yields the protein CASSPDRGLNSPLHF. The whole variable domain, filled in from reference TRBV18 and TRBJ1-6, reads NAGVMQNPRHLVRRRGQEARLRCSPMKGHSHVYWYRQLPEEGLKFMVYLQKENIIDESGMPKERFSAEFPKEGPSILRIQQVVRGDSAAYFCASSPDRGLNSPLHFGNGTRLTVT.

This chain joins TRBV5-5 and TRBJ1-3; D call uncertain. With 0 bases removed from V and 1 base from J, the gap between germline ends came to 8 bases. CDR3 length equals 15 residues. Germline CDR1 reads SGHKS; CDR2 reads YYEKEE (reference sequence). The CDR3 reads CASSLVSTSGNTIYF. DNA of the CDR3: TGTGCCAGCAGCTTGGTATCAACGTCTGGAAACACCATATATTTT.

The chain uses TRBV5-5 and TRBJ2-4; D is unclear. The ends were cut back, 3 bases at V and 0 bases at J, with 7 bases in the middle. The germline V gene encodes CDR1 SGHKS and CDR2 YYEKEE (reference sequence). CDR3 size: 14 residues. The CDR3 DNA is TGTGCCAGCAGCTCCCCCCTAGCCAAAAACATTCAGTACTTC. Translated, it gives CASSSPLAKNIQYF.

The DNA for the CDR3 is TGTGCCAGCCTACGACTAGTGAGCTCCTACAATGAGCAGTTCTTC. Translating gives CASLRLVSSYNEQFF. This rearrangement joins TRBV7-8 to TRBJ2-1; weak D call: TRBD2 (6 bases). This CDR3 has 15 residues. In germline, CDR1 is SGHVS, CDR2 FQNEAQ. The V end was cut by 8 bases, the J end by 0 bases, with 14 bases between.

This chain links TRBV24-1 with TRBJ1-4, with 9 bases identical to TRBD1. V shed 4 bases, J shed 7 bases, and the junction held 6 bases outside the gene matches. Germline CDR1 and CDR2: KGHDR and SFDVKD. This CDR3 is built from 15 residues. The CDR3 DNA is TGTGCCACCAGTGAAAACAGGGGGCAGGGTGAAAAACTGTTTTTT. As protein: CATSENRGQGEKLFF.